The 29 T cell receptor beta chains below all came from one sample that was sequenced in a study of PD-1 blockade in classical Hodgkin lymphoma. Profiled with immunoSEQ multiplex PCR; TCRdb holds only in-frame clones, not every one. This sample carries tens of thousands of clones, roughly 76% of them seen once, and the ten largest clones take roughly 15%. Relapse after autologous stem cell transplantation occurred in every patient, and brentuximab vedotin exposure varied. Sample: peripheral blood mononuclear cells (PBMCs), taken before the second cycle of nivolumab. Receptor source: a human donor with classical Hodgkin lymphoma.

This clone was observed a few times. The chain is built from TRBV6-6 and TRBJ1-1; maybe TRBD1 (6 bases). Germline CDR1 MNHNY, CDR2 SVGAGI (reference sequence). This CDR3 contains 13 residues. The V end was cut by 1 base, the J end by 5 bases, with 8 bases between. The DNA for the CDR3 is TGTGCCAGCAGTTACTATAGGGGGACTGAAGCTTTCTTT. Protein product: CASSYYRGTEAFF.

V usage is TRBV10-2 and J usage is TRBJ2-7; a weak D match, TRBD2 (6 bases). Germline CDR1 reads WSHSY; CDR2 reads SAAADI. The CDR3 runs 13 residues. Trimming stripped 8 bases from V and 2 bases from J, with 13 bases between. The CDR3 nucleotides are TGCGCCAGCGGTTCGGGGGTAGCCTACGAGCAGTACTTC. This sequence encodes CASGSGVAYEQYF.

V and J are TRBV6-5 and TRBJ1-2; 7 nucleotides line up with TRBD1. This CDR3 region has 13 residues. The trim removed 4 bases at V and 4 bases at J, leaving 3 bases unmatched. Germline CDR1 MNHEY, CDR2 SVGAGI. The CDR3 spells CASSSTGFYGYTF. DNA for the CDR3: TGTGCCAGCAGTTCGACAGGGTTCTATGGCTACACCTTC.

This clone has a handful of counts. The chain carries TRBV6-1 and TRBJ2-7; D gene ambiguous. The length of the CDR3 is 13 residues. Between the trimmed V and J ends, which lost 2 bases and 7 bases, there was a span of 12 bases. Per the germline V gene, CDR1 is MNHNS and CDR2 is SASEGT. CDR3 sequence (DNA): TGTGCCAGCAGTGAATACGGGTTATGGGAGCAGTACTTC. Translated: CASSEYGLWEQYF.

The chain joins TRBV5-5 to TRBJ1-1; D gene ambiguous. CDR3 size: 11 residues. Between the trimmed V and J ends, which lost 8 bases and 1 base, there was a span of 6 bases. Per germline, CDR1 SGHKS and CDR2 YYEKEE (reference sequence). Here the CDR3 reads CARGRNTEAFF. CDR3 nucleotide sequence: TGTGCCAGGGGTAGGAACACTGAAGCTTTCTTT.

This clone showed up just once. J is TRBJ1-4 and V is TRBV7-2; possible D gene TRBD1, 6 bases. Looked up from germline, CDR1 is SGHTA and CDR2 is FQGNSA. Trimming removed 5 bases at V and 7 bases at J, with 14 bases between. This CDR3 has 14 amino acids. The CDR3 spells CASSPTGRSEKLFF. DNA for the CDR3: TGTGCCAGCAGCCCGACAGGTCGTAGTGAAAAACTGTTTTTT. Based on the CDR3 plus reference TRBV7-2 and TRBJ1-4, the full variable domain is GAGVSQSPSNKVTEKGKDVELRCDPISGHTALYWYRQSLGQGLEFLIYFQGNSAPDKSGLPSDRFSAERTGGSVSTLTIQRTQQEDSAVYLCASSPTGRSEKLFFGSGTQLSVL.

This chain uses TRBV6-5 with TRBJ2-6, with 8 bases identical to TRBD1. V lost 11 bases to trimming and J lost 3 bases; unmatched junction nucleotides: 9. The V gene's germline CDR1 is MNHEY and CDR2 SVGAGI. The CDR3 length is 15 residues. DNA for the CDR3: TGTGCCTCCCGGGGGACAGGAGGTGGGGCCAACGTCCTGACTTTC. It yields the protein CASRGTGGGANVLTF.

The chain combines TRBV19 with TRBJ2-3, with D maybe TRBD1 (5 bases). The CDR3 runs 15 residues. V lost 2 bases to trimming and J lost 0 bases, with 9 bases between them. The germline CDR1 and CDR2 sequences are LNHDA and SQIVND (reference sequence). CDR3 in amino acids: CASSIPRASTDTQYF. CDR3 in DNA: TGTGCCAGTAGTATACCCAGGGCTAGCACAGATACGCAGTATTTT.

This clone was detected only a few times. This chain connects TRBV18 to TRBJ2-3; D call uncertain. With 2 bases removed from V and 6 bases from J, the gap between germline ends came to 9 bases. CDR3 length equals 13 residues. Germline-derived CDR1 and CDR2 are KGHSH and LQKENI. CDR3 bases: TGTGCCAGCTCACCAATCGGATCGGATACGCAGTATTTT. This codes for CASSPIGSDTQYF. Full variable domain (missing parts from reference TRBV18 and TRBJ2-3): NAGVMQNPRHLVRRRGQEARLRCSPMKGHSHVYWYRQLPEEGLKFMVYLQKENIIDESGMPKERFSAEFPKEGPSILRIQQVVRGDSAAYFCASSPIGSDTQYFGPGTRLTVL.

The genes are TRBV6-1 and TRBJ1-6; D gene uncertain. The CDR3 is 13 amino acids. Trimming pared 6 bases from V and 8 bases from J, leaving 11 bases between. Per the germline V gene, CDR1 is MNHNS and CDR2 is SASEGT. CDR3 coding DNA: TGTGCCAGCAGGGTACCAACGGATTCACCCCTCCACTTT. This codes for CASRVPTDSPLHF.

The chain combines TRBV5-1 with TRBJ2-2; possibly TRBD2 for D (6 bases). The CDR3 is 16 amino acids. Germline V lookup: CDR1 SGHRS, CDR2 YFSETQ. V was cut by 4 bases and J by 5 bases, with 18 bases left in between. In nucleotides, the CDR3 is TGCGCCAGCAGCACCTTCGCGGGAACGGGGACCGGGGAGCTGTTTTTT. Protein sequence: CASSTFAGTGTGELFF.

The chain is built from TRBV7-2 and TRBJ2-2; TRBD2 might be the D (7 bases). Germline CDR1 is SGHTA and CDR2 is FQGNSA. This CDR3 contains 15 residues. V gave up 5 bases and J gave up 7 bases, with 17 bases separating them. The CDR3 nucleotides read TGTGCCAGCAGCCCGAGGGGGGGACGTGACGGGGAGCTGTTTTTT. It encodes CASSPRGGRDGELFF.

CDR3: CASSQKDRPIYGYTF. The DNA of the CDR3 is TGCGCCAGCAGCCAAAAAGACAGGCCCATCTATGGCTACACCTTC. This rearrangement joins TRBV4-3 to TRBJ1-2; maybe TRBD1 (6 bases). The CDR3 has 15 residues. Germline V gene lookup returns CDR1 LGHNA and CDR2 YSLEER. Trimming took 2 bases from V and 4 from J, leaving 14 bases between them.

Remarks on this clone: Germline is not matched at one junction end, which may reflect a read error. CDR3 amino acids: CASSEAGTGFF. The CDR3 DNA is TGTGCCAGCAGTGAAGCTGGGACAGGGTTTTTC. The V gene is TRBV6-5, the J gene TRBJ2-7; 9 nucleotides agree with TRBD1. Germline values: CDR1 MNHEY, CDR2 SVGAGI. This CDR3 has 11 amino acids.

This clone was counted a few times. The chain couples TRBV6-4 to TRBJ2-1; TRBD2 agrees at 8 bases. Germline V lookup: CDR1 MRHNA, CDR2 SNTAGT. The CDR3 is 17 amino acids. The junction had 10 bases not matched to a gene; V was cut back by 6 bases and J by 0 bases. CDR3 protein: CASSVMAGGSSYNEQFF. The CDR3 nucleotides are TGTGCCAGCAGCGTAATGGCGGGGGGAAGCTCCTACAATGAGCAGTTCTTC.

In this sample, this clone is medium-sized. The chain has TRBV7-6 and TRBJ1-1, with 7 nucleotides matching TRBD1. The V segment lost 5 bases and the J segment 2 bases; nucleotides outside the gene matches: 11. This CDR3 has 16 amino acids. CDR1 is SGHVS and CDR2 is FNYEAQ in the germline V gene. Written as DNA, the CDR3 is TGTGCCAGCAGCAATGACAGGGACGGAGTTAACACTGAAGCTTTCTTT. Translating it yields CASSNDRDGVNTEAFF.

The sample holds a few counts of this clone. The rearrangement uses TRBV10-1 and TRBJ1-2; D ambiguous. The germline CDR1 and CDR2 sequences are WNHNN and SYGVQD (reference sequence). This CDR3 is built from 13 residues. Trimming took off 0 bases at V and 4 bases at J, with 6 bases between the two ends. The CDR3 DNA reads TGCGCCAGCAGTGAGTCGACAACCTATGGCTACACCTTC. Translating gives CASSESTTYGYTF.

Of note for this clone: Other nucleotide sequences from this sample produce the same CDR3. The chain is built from TRBV4-3 and TRBJ1-4, with 7 nucleotides matching TRBD1. Per germline, CDR1 LGHNA and CDR2 YSLEER. After removal of 1 base from V and 0 bases from J, the junction contained 8 bases not matched to a gene. The CDR3 has 18 residues. CDR3 amino acids: CASSQGPGQTATNEKLFF. The CDR3 coding sequence is TGCGCCAGCAGCCAAGGGCCGGGACAGACTGCAACTAATGAAAAACTGTTTTTT.

This chain's CDR3 is CASSLETDTQYF. The CDR3 region has the DNA TGTGCCAGCAGCTTGGAAACAGATACGCAGTATTTT. The chain employs TRBV5-4 and TRBJ2-3, with D unresolved. Germline loops: CDR1 SGHNT, CDR2 YYREEE (reference sequence). The CDR3 consists of 12 residues. V lost 0 bases to trimming and J lost 3 bases, with 2 bases between them. The variable domain in full, with the rest retrieved from reference TRBV5-4 and TRBJ2-3, is ETGVTQSPTHLIKTRGQQVTLRCSSQSGHNTVSWYQQALGQGPQFIFQYYREEENGRGNFPPRFSGLQFPNYSSELNVNALELDDSALYLCASSLETDTQYFGPGTRLTVL.

The rearrangement links TRBV28 to TRBJ1-1, with D possibly being TRBD1 (5 bases). Germline CDR1 MDHEN, CDR2 SYDVKM. V was clipped by 6 bases and J by 2 bases, with 16 bases between them. CDR3 length: 15 residues. In DNA, the CDR3 is TGTGCCAGCAGATTTATCAGGGCCGCAAACACTGAAGCTTTCTTT. It translates to CASRFIRAANTEAFF.

V and J are TRBV6-1 and TRBJ2-3, with D uncertain. Germline assignment: CDR1 MNHNS and CDR2 SASEGT. Deletions cut 10 bases from V and 0 bases from J, with 11 bases between. The CDR3 length is 13 residues. The CDR3 DNA reads TGTGCCACCCCTTACGGGAGCACAGATACGCAGTATTTT. Encoded protein: CATPYGSTDTQYF.

This clone appeared a few times. This sequence joins TRBV11-3 and TRBJ2-2; D not resolved. CDR1 SGHNT and CDR2 YENEEA come from the germline V gene. Trimming removed 4 bases from V and 8 bases from J, with 8 bases in between. The CDR3 sequence is 12 residues long. CDR3 DNA: TGTGCCAGCAGCTCTTTAGGTGGGGAGCTGTTTTTT. Translating gives CASSSLGGELFF. The entire variable domain, with the rest obtained from reference TRBV11-3 and TRBJ2-2, is as follows: EAGVVQSPRYKIIEKKQPVAFWCNPISGHNTLYWYLQNLGQGPELLIRYENEEAVDDSQLPKDRFSAERLKGVDSTLKIQPAELGDSAVYLCASSSLGGELFFGEGSRLTVL.

The V and J genes are TRBV14 and TRBJ2-3; 11 bases fit TRBD1. Germline values: CDR1 SGHDN, CDR2 FVKESK. CDR3 length equals 17 residues. The trim removed 4 bases at V and 4 bases at J, leaving 10 bases unmatched. The CDR3 nucleotides read TGTGCCAGCAGCCGCGGGCTCGGACAGGGGGCGGCAGATACGCAGTATTTT. Translated: CASSRGLGQGAADTQYF.

In its sample, this clone was seen once. The V gene is TRBV2, the J gene TRBJ2-3, with TRBD2 matching over 11 bases. The CDR3 is 14 amino acids. CDR1 is SNHLY and CDR2 is FYNNEI in the germline V gene. Germline trimming cut 8 bases from V and 4 bases from J; bases unmatched to any gene: 5. In nucleotides, the CDR3 is TGTGCCAGCCGGGGACTAGCGGCGGCAGATACGCAGTATTTT. Translated, it gives CASRGLAAADTQYF.

The rearrangement joins TRBV7-9 to TRBJ2-7; no definite D call. The CDR3 length is 15 residues. Trimming took 6 bases from V and 2 from J, leaving 17 bases between them. The germline V gene encodes CDR1 SEHNR and CDR2 FQNEAQ (reference sequence). CDR3: CASSSGSNFPYEQYV. CDR3 sequence (DNA): TGTGCCAGCAGTTCCGGGTCTAACTTTCCCTACGAGCAGTACGTC.

This clone has just one count. The J gene is TRBJ2-7, the V gene TRBV5-8, with 9 bases lining up with TRBD2. The junction had 13 bases not matched to a gene; V was cut back by 5 bases and J by 7 bases. Germline values: CDR1 SGHTS, CDR2 YDEGEE. The CDR3 covers 15 residues. The CDR3 DNA follows: TGTGCCAGCAGGGTCAGGGCGGGGGGGCCTAATGAGCAGTACGTC. The encoded protein is CASRVRAGGPNEQYV.

This chain connects TRBV11-2 to TRBJ2-7; 7 bases map to TRBD2. With 5 bases clipped from V and 0 bases from J, the junction kept 4 bases outside the gene matches. Germline CDR1 is SGHAT and CDR2 is FQNNGV. CDR3 length: 14 residues. The DNA of the CDR3 is TGTGCCAGCAGCAAGGGAGGGGTCTCCTACGAGCAGTACTTC. Amino acid sequence: CASSKGGVSYEQYF.

The V and J genes are TRBV28 and TRBJ2-7, with TRBD1 identical over 11 bases. The CDR3 loop spans 15 amino acids. With 2 bases clipped from V and 0 bases from J, the junction kept 0 bases outside the gene matches. Germline V gene sequence: CDR1 MDHEN, CDR2 SYDVKM. The CDR3 sequence is CASSLGTGGSYEQYF. In DNA form, the CDR3 reads TGTGCCAGCAGTTTAGGGACAGGGGGCTCCTACGAGCAGTACTTC. Based on the CDR3 plus reference TRBV28 and TRBJ2-7, the full variable domain is DVKVTQSSRYLVKRTGEKVFLECVQDMDHENMFWYRQDPGLGLRLIYFSYDVKMKEKGDIPEGYSVSREKKERFSLILESASTNQTSMYLCASSLGTGGSYEQYFGPGTRLTVT.

The CDR3 protein is CASSPDSLQPQHF. In DNA, the CDR3 is TGTGCCAGCTCTCCGGACAGCCTTCAGCCCCAGCATTTT. The chain links TRBV18 to TRBJ1-5, with a possible D match to TRBD1 (6 bases). CDR3 length equals 13 residues. Germline CDR1 reads KGHSH; CDR2 reads LQKENI. V was pared by 6 bases and J by 6 bases, with 12 bases between.